This T cell receptor (beta chain) was sequenced for a study of blood T cells in healthy people across ages. A J-beta primer mix and a sample-barcoded 5' primer were used in a second PCR of about 7 to 12 cycles. One entry per CDR3 protein, called by TCRdb with MiXCR from the 5' RACE reads. The sample holds more than 800,000 distinct CDR3 sequences, 45% seen once. Healthy Caucasians from Russia aged about 6 to 95 served as donors. Collection of 7.5 to 10 milliliters of peripheral blood was performed for each donor. Each sample gave at least 6 million isolated PBMCs. This clonotype was counted between two and nine times. Losses at the gene ends were 5 bases for V and 2 bases for J; bases not matched to a gene: 7. The CDR3 is made up of 14 amino acids. In germline, CDR1 is SGHRS, CDR2 YFSETQ.

The chain joins TRBV5-1 to TRBJ2-7; 7 positions match TRBD1. The sequenced sample consisted of blood. This TCR was recovered from a woman in her fifties or sixties in good health. The CDR3 loop reads CASSRTGDPYEQYF. In nucleotides, the CDR3 is TGCGCCAGCAGTCGTACAGGGGATCCCTACGAGCAGTACTTC.